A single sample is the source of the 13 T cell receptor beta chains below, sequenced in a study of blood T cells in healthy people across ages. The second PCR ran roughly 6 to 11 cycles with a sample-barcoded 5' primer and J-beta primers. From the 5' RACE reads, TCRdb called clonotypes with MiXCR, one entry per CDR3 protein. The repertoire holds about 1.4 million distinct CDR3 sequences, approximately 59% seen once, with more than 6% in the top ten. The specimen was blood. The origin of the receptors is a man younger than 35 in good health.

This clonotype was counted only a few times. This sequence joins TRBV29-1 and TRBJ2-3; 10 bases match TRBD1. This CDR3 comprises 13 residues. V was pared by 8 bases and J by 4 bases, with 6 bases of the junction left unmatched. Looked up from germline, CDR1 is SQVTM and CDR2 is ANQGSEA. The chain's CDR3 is CSTGTGDPDTQYF. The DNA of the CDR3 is TGCAGCACGGGGACAGGGGACCCAGATACGCAGTATTTT.

The CDR3 DNA follows: TGTGCCAGCAGCTTGATACAGCTCCCCAATCAGCCCCAGCATTTT. It translates to CASSLIQLPNQPQHF. The chain uses TRBV5-5 and TRBJ1-5; no clear D. V was trimmed by 1 base and J by 3 bases, leaving 11 bases between them. The CDR3 sequence is 15 residues long. Looked up from germline, CDR1 is SGHKS and CDR2 is YYEKEE (reference sequence).

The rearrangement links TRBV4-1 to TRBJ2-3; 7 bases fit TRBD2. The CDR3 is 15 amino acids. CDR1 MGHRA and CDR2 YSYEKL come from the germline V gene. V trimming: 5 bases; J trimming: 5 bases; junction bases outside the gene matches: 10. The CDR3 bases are TGCGCCAGCAGCACCGGACTAGGGAGAGAAGATACGCAGTATTTT. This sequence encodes CASSTGLGREDTQYF.

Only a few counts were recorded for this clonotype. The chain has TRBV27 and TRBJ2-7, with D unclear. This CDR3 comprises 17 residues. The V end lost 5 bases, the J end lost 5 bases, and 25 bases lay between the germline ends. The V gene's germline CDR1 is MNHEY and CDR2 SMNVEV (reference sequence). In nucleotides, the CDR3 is TGTGCCAGCAGTCCTCGGCTAGGTGCATCCCGGGCCCACGAGCAGTACTTC. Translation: CASSPRLGASRAHEQYF.

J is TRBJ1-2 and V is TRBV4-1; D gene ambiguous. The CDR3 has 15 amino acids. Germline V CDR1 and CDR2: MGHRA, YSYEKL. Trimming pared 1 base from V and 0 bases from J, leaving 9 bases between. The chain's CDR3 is CASSQVGLANYGYTF. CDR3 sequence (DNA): TGCGCCAGCAGCCAAGTCGGCTTAGCTAACTATGGCTACACCTTC.

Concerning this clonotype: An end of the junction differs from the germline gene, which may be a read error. As DNA, the CDR3 is TGCAGTGCTAGCAGGGACAGCTACGGGCAGTACTTC. Protein sequence: CSASRDSYGQYF. J is TRBJ2-7 and V is TRBV20-1; 7 positions match TRBD1. The CDR3 is 12 residues long. CDR1 DFQATT and CDR2 SNEGSKA come from the germline V gene (reference sequence).

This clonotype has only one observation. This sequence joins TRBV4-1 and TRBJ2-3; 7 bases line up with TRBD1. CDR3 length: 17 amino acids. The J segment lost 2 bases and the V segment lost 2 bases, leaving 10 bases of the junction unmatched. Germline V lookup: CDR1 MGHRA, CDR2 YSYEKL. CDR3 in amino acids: CASSQLNAGTVTDTQYF. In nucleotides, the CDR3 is TGCGCCAGCAGCCAACTCAACGCCGGGACAGTCACAGATACGCAGTATTTT.

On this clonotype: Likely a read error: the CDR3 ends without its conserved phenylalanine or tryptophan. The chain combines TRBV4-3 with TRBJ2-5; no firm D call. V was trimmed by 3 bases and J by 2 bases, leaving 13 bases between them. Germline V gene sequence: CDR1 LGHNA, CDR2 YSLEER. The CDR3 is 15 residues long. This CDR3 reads CASSHNRARQETQYL. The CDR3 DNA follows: TGCGCCAGCAGCCACAATCGGGCACGACAAGAGACCCAGTACTTA.

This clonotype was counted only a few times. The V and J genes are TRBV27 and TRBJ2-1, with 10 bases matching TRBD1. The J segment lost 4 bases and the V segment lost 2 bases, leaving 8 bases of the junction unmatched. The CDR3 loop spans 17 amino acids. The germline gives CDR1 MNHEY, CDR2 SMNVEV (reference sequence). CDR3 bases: TGTGCCAGCAGTTTACTGGCCCCGGGACAGGGGTACAATGAGCAGTTCTTC. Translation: CASSLLAPGQGYNEQFF.

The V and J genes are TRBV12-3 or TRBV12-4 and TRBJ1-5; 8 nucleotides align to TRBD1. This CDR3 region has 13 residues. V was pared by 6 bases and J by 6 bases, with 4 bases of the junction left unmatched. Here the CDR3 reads CASRSDRVQPQHF. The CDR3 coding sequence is TGTGCCAGCAGGTCGGACAGGGTTCAGCCCCAGCATTTT.

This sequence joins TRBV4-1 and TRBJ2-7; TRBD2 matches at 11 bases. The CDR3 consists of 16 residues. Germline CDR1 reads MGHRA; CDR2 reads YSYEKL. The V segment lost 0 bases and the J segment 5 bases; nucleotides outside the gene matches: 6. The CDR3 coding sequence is TGCGCCAGCAGCCAAGATCGACTAGCGGGAATCCACGAGCAGTACTTC. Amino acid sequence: CASSQDRLAGIHEQYF.

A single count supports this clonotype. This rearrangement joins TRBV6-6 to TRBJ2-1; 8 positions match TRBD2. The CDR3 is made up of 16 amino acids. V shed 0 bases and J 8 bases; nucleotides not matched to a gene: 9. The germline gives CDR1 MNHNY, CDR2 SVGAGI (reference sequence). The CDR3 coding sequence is TGTGCCAGCAGTTACTCTCGGCGGGAGGCCCCCCATGAGCAGTTCTTC. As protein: CASSYSRREAPHEQFF.

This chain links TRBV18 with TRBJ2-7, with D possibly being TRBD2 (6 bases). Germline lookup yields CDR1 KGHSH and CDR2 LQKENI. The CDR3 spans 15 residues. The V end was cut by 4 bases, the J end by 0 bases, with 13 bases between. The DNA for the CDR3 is TGTGCCAGCTCACTTGCCAGCGGGTTCTCCTACGAGCAGTACTTC. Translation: CASSLASGFSYEQYF. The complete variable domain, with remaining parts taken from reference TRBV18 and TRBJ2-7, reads NAGVMQNPRHLVRRRGQEARLRCSPMKGHSHVYWYRQLPEEGLKFMVYLQKENIIDESGMPKERFSAEFPKEGPSILRIQQVVRGDSAAYFCASSLASGFSYEQYFGPGTRLTVT.